This T cell receptor (beta chain) was captured by sequencing in a study of a mutant IDH1 vaccine in newly diagnosed glioma. The time point is: week 5, during vaccination. Topical imiquimod was applied with each vaccine dose, which held 300 ug of mutant IDH1 20-mer peptide. Germline-derived CDR1 and CDR2 are MNHNS and SASEGT. The CDR3 extends over 12 amino acids. The V gene lost 8 bases and the J gene lost 7 bases, with 14 bases spanning the gap. Note on this clone: Its antigen is currently unknown.

Measured with immunoSEQ multiplex PCR; TCRdb has only the in-frame clones, and not every one. The sample gives some 30,000 clones, more than 80% of which show up once; over 15% is in the top ten. The chain couples TRBV6-1 to TRBJ1-1, with a weak D call TRBD1 (6 bases). This receptor was obtained from a young man with glioma. The sample consisted of PBMCs, taken from a glioma patient whose treatment included an IDH1 peptide vaccine. Written as DNA, the CDR3 is TGTGCCAGCCGCAGGGGTGTGGATGAAGCTTTCTTT. This gives the protein CASRRGVDEAFF.